What follows are 18 T cell receptor beta chains derived from one specimen sequenced in a study of T cells in Graves' hyperthyroidism and ophthalmopathy. It was RNA transcripts that yielded the amplified TCR beta CDR3 regions. RT-PCR in the first round (using the HTBI primer set) targeted the TCR CDR3. From the multiplex PCR reads, TCRdb called clonotypes with MiXCR, one entry per CDR3 protein. The top ten clones hold approximately 4.2% of a sample with approximately 600,000 distinct CDR3 sequences, approximately 14% of them seen once. Input material: blood. Receptors were obtained from a woman in her forties with Graves' ophthalmopathy.

The chain couples TRBV7-2 to TRBJ1-1, with unresolved D. The CDR3 contains 14 residues. V was cut by 3 bases and J by 3 bases, with 11 bases left in between. Germline values: CDR1 SGHTA, CDR2 FQGNSA. CDR3 residues: CASSFVPPDTEAFF. CDR3 bases: TGTGCCAGCAGCTTTGTACCCCCAGACACTGAAGCTTTCTTT.

At least ten counts were recorded for this clonotype. V and J are TRBV4-1 and TRBJ2-5, with D possibly being TRBD1 (6 bases). V was trimmed by 4 bases and J by 3 bases, leaving 12 bases between them. CDR3 length: 14 residues. Germline values: CDR1 MGHRA, CDR2 YSYEKL. The CDR3, as DNA: TGCGCCAGCAGCCCTTCCCGGACAGAAGAGACCCAGTACTTC. Its protein product is CASSPSRTEETQYF.

The rearrangement links TRBV29-1 to TRBJ2-5; the D is unclear. CDR3 length: 13 residues. Germline lookup yields CDR1 SQVTM and CDR2 ANQGSEA. Trimming shortened V by 1 base and J by 5 bases, and 11 bases separated the two germline ends. This CDR3 reads CSVEGRQSETQYF. CDR3 sequence (DNA): TGCAGCGTTGAAGGGCGGCAGTCGGAGACCCAGTACTTC.

This clonotype was seen many times. CDR3 region: CASTHPELVSYEQYF. CDR3 DNA sequence: TGTGCCAGCACCCACCCCGAGCTAGTCTCCTACGAGCAGTACTTC. The chain couples TRBV2 to TRBJ2-7; D is undetermined. The CDR3 is 15 residues long. V was trimmed by 7 bases and J by 0 bases, leaving 16 bases between them. Germline V gene sequence: CDR1 SNHLY, CDR2 FYNNEI.

At least ten counts were recorded for this clonotype. The chain has TRBV2 and TRBJ2-7; D not certain. Germline V gene data show CDR1 as SNHLY and CDR2 as FYNNEI. This CDR3 contains 14 residues. V was clipped by 8 bases and J by 0 bases, with 14 bases between them. In nucleotides, the CDR3 is TGTGCCAGCGTATTTCGGGCCTCCTCCTACGAGCAGTACTTC. It yields the protein CASVFRASSYEQYF.

This clonotype came up many times. CDR3 protein: CASSPSPYRGQPQHF. In DNA form, the CDR3 reads TGTGCCAGCAGCCCTAGCCCTTACAGGGGTCAGCCCCAGCATTTT. J is TRBJ1-5 and V is TRBV7-2; 7 bases map to TRBD1. V lost 5 bases to trimming and J lost 6 bases; unmatched junction nucleotides: 10. Germline CDR1 and CDR2: SGHTA and FQGNSA. The CDR3 has 15 amino acids.

This clonotype was recorded many times. The V call is TRBV5-5, the J call TRBJ2-5, with unresolved D. The germline V gene encodes CDR1 SGHKS and CDR2 YYEKEE (reference sequence). The V gene lost 4 bases and the J gene lost 1 base, with 11 bases spanning the gap. CDR3 length equals 14 residues. The CDR3 DNA follows: TGTGCCAGCAGCCCGTCGGACGTCCAAGAGACCCAGTACTTC. It specifies CASSPSDVQETQYF.

This clonotype appeared many times. The CDR3 DNA reads TGTGCCACCGGGAGGACAGGGGGCGGAGAGACCCAGTACTTC. Amino acid sequence: CATGRTGGGETQYF. The gene calls are TRBV24-1 and TRBJ2-5; 11 bases are shared with TRBD1. This CDR3 has 14 residues. Germline V CDR1 and CDR2: KGHDR, SFDVKD. Trimming at V came to 9 bases and at J to 4 bases, leaving 6 bases not matched to a gene.

This clonotype was found once. A much larger clone lies one base from this, so it may be a read error. This chain joins TRBV28 and TRBJ2-7, with 8 positions matching TRBD2. CDR1 MDHEN and CDR2 SYDVKM come from the germline V gene. Losses at the gene ends were 5 bases for V and 5 bases for J; bases not matched to a gene: 11. This CDR3 has 15 residues. The CDR3 coding sequence is TGTGCCAGCAGTCCCCCCCCGGGACTAGTTGACGAGCAGTACTTC. This translates into CASSPPPGLVDEQYF.

In this sample, this clonotype turned up many times. V usage is TRBV9 and J usage is TRBJ1-1, with a tentative D call TRBD1 (6 bases). The CDR3 totals 14 residues. V lost 3 bases to trimming and J lost 1 base, with 10 bases between them. Germline values: CDR1 SGDLS, CDR2 YYNGEE. DNA for the CDR3: TGTGCCAGCAGCGCCTTGACAGGGAACACTGAAGCTTTCTTT. Its protein is CASSALTGNTEAFF.

This clonotype was counted only a few times. The chain employs TRBV19 and TRBJ1-5; D possibly corresponds to TRBD1 (5 bases). Germline V lookup: CDR1 LNHDA, CDR2 SQIVND (reference sequence). V dropped 9 bases and J dropped 2 bases, with 17 bases sitting between them. The CDR3 consists of 15 residues. The CDR3 reads CASKPGTPRNQPQHF. The CDR3 bases are TGTGCCAGCAAACCCGGGACCCCCCGCAATCAGCCCCAGCATTTT.

The rearrangement joins TRBV28 to TRBJ2-7, with D perhaps assigned TRBD1 or TRBD2 (5 bases each). Looked up from germline, CDR1 is MDHEN and CDR2 is SYDVKM. CDR3 size: 14 residues. V was trimmed by 5 bases and J by 6 bases, leaving 17 bases between them. The CDR3 protein is CASSTGTLPVEQYF. The CDR3 DNA reads as TGTGCCAGCAGTACCGGGACCCTCCCCGTCGAGCAGTACTTC.

This clonotype appeared many times. V gene TRBV13 combines with J gene TRBJ2-2; 7 bases map to TRBD2. The V and J ends lost 3 bases and 0 bases, in that order; junction bases with no gene match: 4. CDR3 length equals 16 residues. Germline CDR1 and CDR2: PRHDT and FYEKMQ (reference sequence). CDR3 sequence (DNA): TGTGCCAGCAGCTTCAGAGGGAGGGCGAACACCGGGGAGCTGTTTTTT. As protein: CASSFRGRANTGELFF. The variable domain in full, with the rest retrieved from reference TRBV13 and TRBJ2-2, is AAGVIQSPRHLIKEKRETATLKCYPIPRHDTVYWYQQGPGQDPQFLISFYEKMQSDKGSIPDRFSAQQFSDYHSELNMSSLELGDSALYFCASSFRGRANTGELFFGEGSRLTVL.

V and J are TRBV6-2 or TRBV6-3 and TRBJ1-2; maybe TRBD1 (6 bases). There are 14 residues in the CDR3. Germline CDR1 MNHEY, CDR2 SVGEGT. The ends were cut back, 8 bases at V and 4 bases at J, with 17 bases in the middle. CDR3 bases: TGTGCCAGCTTGAAGACGGGGGCCGTCTATGGCTACACCTTC. As protein: CASLKTGAVYGYTF.

This clonotype was recorded many times. This rearrangement joins TRBV28 to TRBJ2-7; no reliable D call. Per germline, CDR1 MDHEN and CDR2 SYDVKM. V gave up 5 bases and J gave up 0 bases, with 8 bases separating them. This CDR3 is built from 13 residues. This chain's CDR3 is CASSGQASYEQYF. The CDR3 DNA follows: TGTGCCAGCAGTGGCCAGGCCTCCTACGAGCAGTACTTC.

This clonotype was seen only a few times. The rearrangement joins TRBV12-3 or TRBV12-4 to TRBJ2-7; 7 bases map to TRBD2. This CDR3 contains 14 residues. The V gene end was trimmed by 6 bases and the J gene end by 4 bases; junction bases not matched to a gene: 9. CDR3: CASSPARTSYEQYF. The CDR3, as DNA: TGTGCCAGCAGCCCAGCCCGGACTAGTTACGAGCAGTACTTC.

The chain is built from TRBV18 and TRBJ1-1; D gene unclear. The V end was cut by 2 bases, the J end by 1 base, with 14 bases between. The CDR3 loop spans 16 amino acids. Looked up from germline, CDR1 is KGHSH and CDR2 is LQKENI. The CDR3 DNA reads as TGTGCCAGCTCACCATCTCAAGGACTAACGAACACTGAAGCTTTCTTT. Protein sequence: CASSPSQGLTNTEAFF.

This clonotype appeared a few times. The chain combines TRBV7-2 with TRBJ1-1; D may be TRBD1 (6 bases). Trimming removed 1 base from V and 10 bases from J, with 13 bases in between. Germline CDR1 is SGHTA and CDR2 is FQGNSA. The CDR3 consists of 13 residues. CDR3 DNA sequence: TGTGCCAGCAGCTTAGGGGGAGTGGGGGCAGCTTTCTTT. Protein: CASSLGGVGAAFF.